A single sample is the source of the 14 T cell receptor beta chains below, sequenced in a study of blood T cell repertoires in COVID-19. Repertoires were generated with immunoSEQ multiplex PCR, while TCRdb's copy carries only in-frame clones and drops some. The table has about 250,000 clones, approximately 83% seen once; the top ten hold 4.4%. The sequenced material came from peripheral blood. These receptors originate from a man aged 50-59 years with active or convalescent COVID-19.

The rearrangement links TRBV28 to TRBJ2-7, with 9 bases matching TRBD1. This CDR3 contains 14 residues. V lost 5 bases and J lost 1; bases outside the gene matches: 3. CDR1 is MDHEN, CDR2 SYDVKM, per germline. The CDR3 reads CASSDRGGSYEQYF. The CDR3 nucleotides read TGTGCCAGCAGTGACAGGGGGGGGTCCTACGAGCAGTACTTC. Filled out from reference TRBV28 and TRBJ2-7, the complete variable domain reads DVKVTQSSRYLVKRTGEKVFLECVQDMDHENMFWYRQDPGLGLRLIYFSYDVKMKEKGDIPEGYSVSREKKERFSLILESASTNQTSMYLCASSDRGGSYEQYFGPGTRLTVT.

The chain employs TRBV9 and TRBJ2-2, with 11 bases aligning to TRBD2. Germline CDR1 is SGDLS and CDR2 is YYNGEE. The trim removed 1 base at V and 6 bases at J, leaving 5 bases unmatched. The CDR3 totals 16 residues. The CDR3 protein is CASSVYSGGAAGELFF. CDR3 sequence (DNA): TGTGCCAGCAGCGTATATAGCGGGGGGGCCGCCGGGGAGCTGTTTTTT. The complete variable domain, with remaining parts taken from reference TRBV9 and TRBJ2-2, reads DSGVTQTPKHLITATGQRVTLRCSPRSGDLSVYWYQQSLDQGLQFLIQYYNGEERAKGNILERFSAQQFPDLHSELNLSSLELGDSALYFCASSVYSGGAAGELFFGEGSRLTVL.

This clone was found many times. The chain combines TRBV12-3 or TRBV12-4 with TRBJ1-1, with D unresolved. The CDR3 length is 11 residues. The V end lost 6 bases, the J end lost 2 bases, and 4 bases lay between the germline ends. The CDR3, as DNA: TGTGCCAGCAGACTAAACACTGAAGCTTTCTTT. It is translated as CASRLNTEAFF.

The chain carries TRBV6-5 and TRBJ1-1, with 9 bases that match TRBD1. The CDR3 sequence is 15 residues long. V shed 7 bases, J shed 0 bases, and the junction held 6 bases outside the gene matches. The V gene's germline CDR1 is MNHEY and CDR2 SVGAGI. The CDR3 nucleotides read TGTGCCAGCAATTGGGACAGGGACCTGAACACTGAAGCTTTCTTT. It codes for CASNWDRDLNTEAFF.

The rearrangement links TRBV7-9 to TRBJ2-2; 9 nucleotides agree with TRBD2. CDR3 size: 14 residues. V shed 6 bases, J shed 3 bases, and the junction held 2 bases outside the gene matches. Germline V lookup: CDR1 SEHNR, CDR2 FQNEAQ (reference sequence). CDR3 bases: TGTGCCAGCAGACGCGGGGGGGACACCGGGGAGCTGTTTTTT. Translated: CASRRGGDTGELFF.

This clone was seen at least ten times. The rearrangement links TRBV4-1 to TRBJ1-6; D gene ambiguous. V was shortened by 2 bases and J by 7 bases, with 9 bases between the two germline ends. This CDR3 is 14 amino acids long. Germline V gene lookup returns CDR1 MGHRA and CDR2 YSYEKL. The CDR3 sequence: CASSQLMGNSPLHF. The CDR3 region has the DNA TGCGCCAGCAGCCAACTTATGGGCAATTCACCCCTCCACTTT.

The count of this clone is one. V and J are TRBV4-3 and TRBJ1-1; 8 bases map to TRBD1. The junction had 5 bases not matched to a gene; V was cut back by 5 bases and J by 6 bases. CDR1 and CDR2 from the germline V gene are LGHNA and YSLEER. The CDR3 spans 13 residues. CDR3 sequence reads: CASSETGVAEAFF. The CDR3 bases are TGCGCCAGCAGCGAGACAGGGGTCGCTGAAGCTTTCTTT.

The chain recombines TRBV25-1 with TRBJ2-3; possible D gene TRBD1, 6 bases. The germline gives CDR1 MGHDK, CDR2 SYGVNS. The germline V and J ends were trimmed by 5 bases and 6 bases, with 15 bases remaining between them. The CDR3 extends over 14 amino acids. The CDR3: CASSTQGFRDTQYF. The DNA of the CDR3 is TGTGCCAGCAGTACTCAGGGGTTCAGGGATACGCAGTATTTT. Full variable domain (outside the CDR3, taken from reference TRBV25-1 and TRBJ2-3): EADIYQTPRYLVIGTGKKITLECSQTMGHDKMYWYQQDPGMELHLIHYSYGVNSTEKGDLSSESTVSRIRTEHFPLTLESARPSHTSQYLCASSTQGFRDTQYFGPGTRLTVL.

In this sample, this clone turned up once. This chain connects TRBV5-6 to TRBJ1-4; D is ambiguous. Germline lookup yields CDR1 SGHDT and CDR2 YYEEEE. Trimming stripped 2 bases from V and 3 bases from J, with 8 bases between. This CDR3 comprises 14 residues. CDR3 sequence reads: CASSLFGSNEKLFF. DNA of the CDR3: TGTGCCAGCAGCTTATTCGGGTCTAATGAAAAACTGTTTTTT.

The chain employs TRBV5-1 and TRBJ2-7, with 10 bases lining up with TRBD2. The CDR3 extends over 17 amino acids. Trimming took 5 bases from V and 1 from J; bases not matched to a gene: 12. CDR1 SGHRS and CDR2 YFSETQ come from the germline V gene. CDR3 DNA sequence: TGCGCCAGCAGATACGACGTAGCGGGGGGTAAGTCCTACGAGCAGTACTTC. Translated: CASRYDVAGGKSYEQYF.

The rearrangement joins TRBV7-6 to TRBJ2-1; 7 nucleotides agree with TRBD2. V shed 1 base and J 4 bases; nucleotides not matched to a gene: 7. Germline CDR1 and CDR2: SGHVS and FNYEAQ. There are 16 residues in the CDR3. CDR3: CASSLEGGGPYNEQFF. As DNA, the CDR3 is TGTGCCAGCAGCTTAGAGGGCGGGGGTCCTTACAATGAGCAGTTCTTC.

The V and J genes are TRBV6-5 and TRBJ2-7; 11 bases line up with TRBD2. Germline CDR1 reads MNHEY; CDR2 reads SVGAGI. The length of the CDR3 is 15 residues. The V gene end was trimmed by 0 bases and the J gene end by 2 bases; junction bases not matched to a gene: 0. CDR3 amino acids: CASSYSSGGAYEQYF. The CDR3 bases are TGTGCCAGCAGTTACTCTAGCGGGGGGGCCTACGAGCAGTACTTC.

The chain employs TRBV6-1 and TRBJ1-1; 9 bases are shared with TRBD1. CDR1 is MNHNS, CDR2 SASEGT, per germline. V was pared by 2 bases and J by 0 bases, with 4 bases of the junction left unmatched. The CDR3 length is 16 residues. The CDR3 protein is CASSEFTGGLNTEAFF. CDR3 sequence (DNA): TGTGCCAGCAGTGAATTTACAGGGGGCTTGAACACTGAAGCTTTCTTT.

This clone has a handful of counts. This sequence joins TRBV15 and TRBJ1-1, with 7 bases lining up with TRBD1. Germline-derived CDR1 and CDR2 are LNHNV and YYDKDF (reference sequence). Losses at the gene ends were 2 bases for V and 3 bases for J; bases not matched to a gene: 3. There are 14 residues in the CDR3. The CDR3 loop reads CATSRRTGDTEAFF. The CDR3, as DNA: TGTGCCACCAGCAGACGGACAGGAGACACTGAAGCTTTCTTT.